This T cell receptor (beta chain) was recorded in a study of blood T cell repertoires in COVID-19. Study overall: The samples span acute and convalescent COVID-19 from the United States, Italy and Spain. The cDNA or gDNA used as material had been derived from T cells, B-cell-depleted T cells, or PBMCs.

Under the authors' procedure: The authors estimated nucleated cell counts from reference gene primer amplification. Assay used: immunoSEQ multiplex PCR; TCRdb lists only in-frame clones, some missing. Clone size and V and J calls were adopted from that table, with D and trimming inferred from the DNA. The sample holds 65,000 to 85,000 clones, less than 85% seen once. With V trimmed by 3 bases and J by 7 bases, 4 bases remained unmatched. This CDR3 region has 13 residues. Germline lookup yields CDR1 DFQATT and CDR2 SNEGSKA (reference sequence). The source is an elderly woman with active or convalescent COVID-19. The sample consisted of peripheral blood. The J gene is TRBJ1-4, the V gene TRBV20-1; 8 nucleotides align to TRBD1. For the CDR3, the DNA is TGCAGTGCTAGTTGGGACAGGCGTGAAAAACTGTTTTTT. It yields the protein CSASWDRREKLFF.